These 23 T cell receptor beta chains were all obtained from the same sample, sequenced in a study of blood T cell repertoires in COVID-19. Libraries were prepared by immunoSEQ multiplex PCR; TCRdb keeps only in-frame clonotypes and omits some of them. Of about 97,000 clones in the sample, 80% to 95% were seen once. The specimen sequenced was peripheral blood. These receptors were obtained from a man aged 18 to 30 with acute or convalescent COVID-19.

This chain uses TRBV6-6 with TRBJ1-2; 9 nucleotides match TRBD1. CDR3 length: 14 amino acids. In germline, CDR1 is MNHNY, CDR2 SVGAGI (reference sequence). V was pared by 4 bases and J by 6 bases, with 6 bases of the junction left unmatched. The CDR3 region has the DNA TGTGCCAGCAGTTGGGGGGGGACAGGGAATGGCTACACCTTC. Translation: CASSWGGTGNGYTF.

The chain employs TRBV30 and TRBJ1-6; D remains ambiguous. This CDR3 has 17 amino acids. V shed 2 bases and J shed 8 bases, with 22 bases lying between them. Germline assignment: CDR1 GTSNPN and CDR2 SVGIG (reference sequence). DNA of the CDR3: TGTGCCTGGAGTACATCTGCGCTTCTCAAGGAGGATTCACCCCTCCACTTT. Translating it yields CAWSTSALLKEDSPLHF.

On this clone itself: A junction end diverges from the germline sequence, so it may reflect a read error. The chain employs TRBV6-5 and TRBJ1-2, with 7 bases fitting TRBD1. This CDR3 contains 15 residues. Looked up from germline, CDR1 is MNHEY and CDR2 is SVGAGI. The DNA for the CDR3 is TGTGCCAGCAGTAACTCTGGGACAGCCAGCTATGGCTACACCTTC. Translation gives CASSNSGTASYGYTF.

The chain joins TRBV10-3 to TRBJ2-1; D might be TRBD1 (5 bases). The germline V gene encodes CDR1 ENHRY and CDR2 SYGVKD. Trimming removed 3 bases at V and 0 bases at J, with 15 bases between. The CDR3 runs to 17 residues. CDR3 loop: CAISERDSPISYNEQFF. The DNA for the CDR3 is TGTGCCATCAGTGAACGCGACAGCCCAATCTCCTACAATGAGCAGTTCTTC.

CDR3 DNA sequence: TGTGCCAGCATTGTACAGATGAACACTGAAGCTTTCTTT. Translated: CASIVQMNTEAFF. This chain connects TRBV6-5 to TRBJ1-1; D uncertain. Germline V CDR1 and CDR2: MNHEY, SVGAGI. This CDR3 comprises 13 residues. V was clipped by 7 bases and J by 0 bases, with 9 bases between them.

The genes are TRBV5-6 and TRBJ1-2; possibly TRBD1 for D (5 bases). Per germline, CDR1 SGHDT and CDR2 YYEEEE. The CDR3 extends over 15 amino acids. V was clipped by 0 bases and J by 2 bases, with 11 bases between them. The DNA for the CDR3 is TGTGCCAGCAGCTTGGCCAGGACATACAACTATGGCTACACCTTC. Translated, it gives CASSLARTYNYGYTF.

Here the CDR3 reads CSVERDSSYEQYF. The DNA of the CDR3 is TGCAGCGTTGAACGGGACAGCTCCTACGAGCAGTACTTC. J is TRBJ2-7 and V is TRBV29-1, with 7 bases fitting TRBD1. The V and J ends lost 2 bases and 0 bases, in that order; junction bases with no gene match: 1. The CDR3 runs to 13 residues. The germline V gene has CDR1 SQVTM and CDR2 ANQGSEA.

V gene TRBV4-1 combines with J gene TRBJ1-6; TRBD1 matches at 7 bases. The CDR3 has 17 amino acids. Germline V gene sequence: CDR1 MGHRA, CDR2 YSYEKL. The ends lost 2 bases at V and 0 bases at J; junction bases unmatched: 4. The DNA of the CDR3 is TGCGCCAGCAGCCAACCGCGGGACAGCTCCTATAATTCACCCCTCCACTTT. Its translation: CASSQPRDSSYNSPLHF.

The chain has TRBV21-1 and TRBJ2-2; the table gives TRBD1 as D, unverified against the DNA. TRBV21-1 is a pseudogene locus. This CDR3 has 18 residues. CDR3 loop: CASSPSSETPTNTGELFF. The CDR3 coding sequence is TGTGCCAGCAGCCCTTCCTCCGAGACACCGACGAACACCGGGGAGCTGTTTTTT.

The chain recombines TRBV7-9 with TRBJ1-4; 9 bases are shared with TRBD1. Trimming removed 5 bases from V and 7 bases from J; junction bases left unmatched: 8. The CDR3 has 15 amino acids. Germline V gene data show CDR1 as SEHNR and CDR2 as FQNEAQ (reference sequence). CDR3 nucleotides: TGTGCCAGCAGCGAGGGACAGGGAGGTGGTGAAAAACTGTTTTTT. This encodes CASSEGQGGGEKLFF.

The chain carries TRBV2 and TRBJ2-3; tentative D call: TRBD2 (6 bases). CDR1 and CDR2 from the germline V gene are SNHLY and FYNNEI. The CDR3 extends over 14 amino acids. Trimming removed 8 bases at V and 2 bases at J, with 14 bases between. CDR3 sequence reads: CASHRRDLTDTQYF. CDR3 sequence (DNA): TGTGCCAGCCACCGGCGGGACCTCACAGATACGCAGTATTTT.

The chain combines TRBV11-2 with TRBJ2-1, with D perhaps matching TRBD1 (5 bases). The CDR3 runs 15 residues. The germline V gene encodes CDR1 SGHAT and CDR2 FQNNGV. The V end lost 1 base, the J end lost 7 bases, and 14 bases lay between the germline ends. The CDR3 DNA is TGTGCCAGCAGCTTAGGGGCAGGGTTGATTAATGAGCAGTTCTTC. As protein: CASSLGAGLINEQFF. Variable domain in full (rest from reference TRBV11-2 and TRBJ2-1): EAGVAQSPRYKIIEKRQSVAFWCNPISGHATLYWYQQILGQGPKLLIQFQNNGVVDDSQLPKDRFSAERLKGVDSTLKIQPAKLEDSAVYLCASSLGAGLINEQFFGPGTRLTVL.

The genes are TRBV5-1 and TRBJ1-2, with D hard to call. Per germline, CDR1 SGHRS and CDR2 YFSETQ. Trimming stripped 0 bases from V and 3 bases from J, with 9 bases between. This CDR3 comprises 14 residues. DNA for the CDR3: TGCGCCAGCAGCTTGGCCGAGGGATACTATGGCTACACCTTC. The encoded protein is CASSLAEGYYGYTF.

This chain uses TRBV18 with TRBJ1-2, with TRBD1 matching over 9 bases. The length of the CDR3 is 15 residues. Germline-derived CDR1 and CDR2 are KGHSH and LQKENI. Unmatched junction bases numbered 3, after V lost 3 bases and J lost 1 base. The CDR3 reads CASSPGQGFNYGYTF. The CDR3 DNA follows: TGTGCCAGCTCACCCGGACAGGGGTTTAACTATGGCTACACCTTC.

V gene TRBV30 combines with J gene TRBJ2-3, with 8 bases lining up with TRBD1. This CDR3 has 15 residues. Germline V CDR1 and CDR2: GTSNPN, SVGIG (reference sequence). With 0 bases clipped from V and 3 bases from J, the junction kept 5 bases outside the gene matches. The CDR3 DNA sequence: TGTGCCTGGAGTGTACAGGACAGGGCAACAGATACGCAGTATTTT. Translation: CAWSVQDRATDTQYF.

This clone has just a few counts. V and J are TRBV20-1 and TRBJ2-3; 12 nucleotides agree with TRBD2. With V trimmed by 3 bases and J by 0 bases, 7 bases remained unmatched. This CDR3 region has 17 residues. The V gene's germline CDR1 is DFQATT and CDR2 SNEGSKA (reference sequence). CDR3 sequence: CSASPTSGGSSTDTQYF. CDR3 nucleotides: TGCAGTGCTAGTCCGACTAGCGGGGGATCTAGCACAGATACGCAGTATTTT.

The V and J genes are TRBV12-3 or TRBV12-4 and TRBJ2-7; TRBD1 might be the D (5 bases). V lost 3 bases and J lost 2, with 8 bases in between. There are 13 residues in the CDR3. CDR3: CASSFAGTYEQYF. The CDR3 nucleotides are TGTGCCAGCAGTTTTGCAGGGACCTACGAGCAGTACTTC.

V is TRBV13 and J is TRBJ2-7, with a possible D match to TRBD2 (6 bases). The V gene lost 5 bases and the J gene lost 2 bases, with 13 bases spanning the gap. Germline CDR1 and CDR2: PRHDT and FYEKMQ (reference sequence). The CDR3 spans 14 residues. The CDR3 is CASSPRDLPYEQYF. DNA of the CDR3: TGTGCCAGCAGCCCTAGGGACTTACCCTACGAGCAGTACTTC.

V usage is TRBV24-1 and J usage is TRBJ1-6; 7 nucleotides match TRBD1. The junction had 2 bases not matched to a gene; V was cut back by 4 bases and J by 6 bases. The germline V gene encodes CDR1 KGHDR and CDR2 SFDVKD. The CDR3 spans 14 residues. The CDR3 DNA is TGTGCCACCAGTGACCAGGGGGGTAATTCACCCCTCCACTTT. This translates into CATSDQGGNSPLHF.

The V and J genes are TRBV19 and TRBJ1-1; TRBD1 agrees at 7 bases. CDR1 is LNHDA, CDR2 SQIVND, per germline (reference sequence). The CDR3 loop spans 12 amino acids. Trimming at V came to 6 bases and at J to 7 bases, leaving 5 bases not matched to a gene. The CDR3 DNA is TGTGCCAGTAGGACAGGGCCTGGTGAAGCTTTCTTT. Its translation: CASRTGPGEAFF.

V and J are TRBV18 and TRBJ2-2; D not resolved. The CDR3 extends over 15 amino acids. With 6 bases removed from V and 0 bases from J, the gap between germline ends came to 11 bases. Germline V gene sequence: CDR1 KGHSH, CDR2 LQKENI. The chain's CDR3 is CASSQANANTGELFF. The CDR3 DNA is TGTGCCAGCTCGCAGGCTAACGCGAACACCGGGGAGCTGTTTTTT.

This clone appeared a few times. The chain has TRBV7-9 and TRBJ1-2; 7 bases align to TRBD1. The trim removed 4 bases at V and 5 bases at J, leaving 10 bases unmatched. CDR1 is SEHNR, CDR2 FQNEAQ, per germline (reference sequence). CDR3 length equals 15 residues. CDR3 sequence (DNA): TGTGCCAGCAGCTCCGAGGGGGCCCAAGTATATGGCTACACCTTC. Translating it yields CASSSEGAQVYGYTF.

The V and J genes are TRBV20-1 and TRBJ1-4; 7 bases align to TRBD1. Germline CDR1 and CDR2: DFQATT and SNEGSKA (reference sequence). The CDR3 is 14 amino acids. V dropped 4 bases and J dropped 3; count of bases not matched to a gene: 5. The CDR3 here is CSAIDTGANEKLFF. Here the CDR3 DNA reads TGCAGTGCTATTGATACAGGGGCTAATGAAAAACTGTTTTTT.